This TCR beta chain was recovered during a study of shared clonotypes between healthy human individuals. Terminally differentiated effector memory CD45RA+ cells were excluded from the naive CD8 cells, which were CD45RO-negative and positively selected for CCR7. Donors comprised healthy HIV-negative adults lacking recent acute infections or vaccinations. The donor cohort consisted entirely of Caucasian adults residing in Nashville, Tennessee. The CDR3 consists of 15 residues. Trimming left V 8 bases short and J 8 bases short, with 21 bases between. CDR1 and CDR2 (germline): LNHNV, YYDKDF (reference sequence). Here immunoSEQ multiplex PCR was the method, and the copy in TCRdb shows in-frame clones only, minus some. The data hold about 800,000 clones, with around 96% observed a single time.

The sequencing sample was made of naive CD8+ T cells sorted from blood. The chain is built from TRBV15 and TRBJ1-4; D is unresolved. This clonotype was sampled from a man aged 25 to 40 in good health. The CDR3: CATRTGDGLWEKLFF. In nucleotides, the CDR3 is TGTGCCACCCGTACGGGAGACGGCTTATGGGAAAAACTGTTTTTT.